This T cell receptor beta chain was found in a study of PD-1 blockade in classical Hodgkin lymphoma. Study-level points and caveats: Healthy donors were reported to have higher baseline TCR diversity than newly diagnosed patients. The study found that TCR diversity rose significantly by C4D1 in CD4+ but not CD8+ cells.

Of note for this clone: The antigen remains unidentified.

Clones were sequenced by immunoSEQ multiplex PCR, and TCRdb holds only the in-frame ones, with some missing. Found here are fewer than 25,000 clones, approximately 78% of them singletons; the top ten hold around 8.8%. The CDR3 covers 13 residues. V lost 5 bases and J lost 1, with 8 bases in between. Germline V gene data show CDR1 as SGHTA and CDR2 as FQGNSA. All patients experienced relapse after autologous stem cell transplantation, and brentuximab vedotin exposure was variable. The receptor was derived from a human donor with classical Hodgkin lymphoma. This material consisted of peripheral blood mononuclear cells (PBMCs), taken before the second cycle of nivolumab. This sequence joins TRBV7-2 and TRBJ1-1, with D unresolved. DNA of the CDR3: TGTGCCAGCAGCGTCGGCAGGAACACTGAAGCTTTCTTT. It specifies CASSVGRNTEAFF.